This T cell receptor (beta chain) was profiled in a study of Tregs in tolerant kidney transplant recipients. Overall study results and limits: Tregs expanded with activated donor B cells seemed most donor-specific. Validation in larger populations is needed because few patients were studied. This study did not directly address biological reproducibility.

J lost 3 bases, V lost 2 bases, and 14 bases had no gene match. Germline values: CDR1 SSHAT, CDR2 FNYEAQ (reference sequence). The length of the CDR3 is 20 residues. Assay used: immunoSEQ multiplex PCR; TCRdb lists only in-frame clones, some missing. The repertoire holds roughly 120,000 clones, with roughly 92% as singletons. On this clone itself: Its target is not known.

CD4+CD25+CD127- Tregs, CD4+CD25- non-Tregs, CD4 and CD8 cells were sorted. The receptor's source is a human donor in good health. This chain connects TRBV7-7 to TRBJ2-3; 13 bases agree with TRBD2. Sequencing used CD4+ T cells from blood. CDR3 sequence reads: CASSLHPWTSGSVGTDTQYF. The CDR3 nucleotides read TGTGCCAGCAGCTTACATCCCTGGACTAGCGGGAGTGTTGGGACAGATACGCAGTATTTT.